Shown below are 5 T cell receptor beta chains from a single sample sequenced in a study of T-cell reconstitution after alpha-beta-depleted transplantation in children. The library targeted TCRbeta and was prepared with unique molecular identifiers. One entry per CDR3 protein, called by TCRdb with MiXCR from the PCR reads. The sample contains about 200,000 distinct CDR3 sequences, around 8.4% of which appear only once. Source: PBMCs, mostly from graft donor cells, taken 360 days after TCRalphabeta/CD19-depleted stem cell transplant. These receptors were collected from a male patient aged 2 to 10 who had a stem cell transplant for acute myeloid leukemia, so the T cells may come from the graft donor.

This clonotype was found many times. The chain has TRBV5-6 and TRBJ1-1; D gene ambiguous. With 1 base removed from V and 0 bases from J, the gap between germline ends came to 7 bases. From germline, CDR1 is SGHDT and CDR2 YYEEEE. The CDR3 is 14 amino acids. Here the CDR3 DNA reads TGTGCCAGCAGCTTGAGACGCCTGAACACTGAAGCTTTCTTT. It specifies CASSLRRLNTEAFF.

This clonotype was found many times. CDR3 nucleotides: TGCAGTGCTAGAAGTCGTGGAGGAAGCGATGAGCAGTTCTTC. This sequence encodes CSARSRGGSDEQFF. This rearrangement joins TRBV20-1 to TRBJ2-1, with D tentatively TRBD2 (5 bases). Per germline, CDR1 DFQATT and CDR2 SNEGSKA (reference sequence). With 2 bases removed from V and 8 bases from J, the gap between germline ends came to 16 bases. The CDR3 has 14 residues.

In this sample, this clonotype turned up many times. The V gene is TRBV7-8, the J gene TRBJ1-3, with a weak D call TRBD1 (5 bases). This CDR3 is built from 15 residues. V was clipped by 1 base and J by 4 bases, with 11 bases between them. Germline CDR1 is SGHVS and CDR2 is FQNEAQ. The DNA of the CDR3 is TGTGCCAGCAGCTTAGTGGGGGACGAGGGAAACACCATATATTTT. Protein product: CASSLVGDEGNTIYF.

The V gene is TRBV7-3, the J gene TRBJ2-1; 13 bases are shared with TRBD2. In germline, CDR1 is SGHTA, CDR2 FQGTGA. The CDR3 is 16 amino acids. With V trimmed by 5 bases and J by 7 bases, 8 bases remained unmatched. The chain's CDR3 is CASSILPGLAGNEQFF. CDR3 DNA sequence: TGTGCCAGCAGCATACTTCCGGGACTAGCGGGAAATGAGCAGTTCTTC. The full variable domain, in which reference TRBV7-3 and TRBJ2-1 provide the parts outside the CDR3, is GAGVSQTPSNKVTEKGKYVELRCDPISGHTALYWYRQSLGQGPEFLIYFQGTGAADDSGLPNDRFFAVRPEGSVSTLKIQRTERGDSAVYLCASSILPGLAGNEQFFGPGTRLTVL.

This clonotype was picked up many times. The chain employs TRBV5-1 and TRBJ2-7; 10 bases fit TRBD1. The CDR3 sequence is 16 residues long. Trimming at V came to 3 bases and at J to 1 base, leaving 7 bases not matched to a gene. Germline V lookup: CDR1 SGHRS, CDR2 YFSETQ. The chain's CDR3 is CASSWPRTGGSYEQYF. The CDR3 DNA sequence: TGCGCCAGCAGCTGGCCAAGGACAGGGGGATCCTACGAGCAGTACTTC.